Listed below are T cell receptor beta chains from one sample, sequenced in a study of shared clonotypes between healthy human individuals. Data came from immunoSEQ multiplex PCR; TCRdb stores just in-frame clones and leaves some out. The repertoire consists of over a million clones, with approximately 76% occurring once and the leading ten covering 1.4%. Sequencing was done on a sample of memory CD4+ T cells sorted from blood. The receptors were gathered from a man aged 18 to 30 in good health. CDR3s include the opening cysteine and the closing phenylalanine or tryptophan. D genes are given only for firm matches. Only part of the rows carry a size: once, few, many, or a class if the clone is expanded.

clone_size	v_call	d_call	j_call	cdr3_length	cdr3_nt	cdr3_aa
few	TRBV5-1	TRBD1	TRBJ2-3	15	TGCGCCAGCGCTAGGACAGGGAAAAGTGAGGATACGCAGTATTTT	CASARTGKSEDTQYF
-	TRBV2	TRBD2	TRBJ2-1	15	TGTGCCAGCAGTGTTGGGACTAGCGGGATTCATGAGCAGTTCTTC	CASSVGTSGIHEQFF
-	TRBV7-7	-	TRBJ2-2	13	TGTGCTAGCAGCGATCAGGTTTCCGGGGAGCTGTTTTTT	CASSDQVSGELFF
-	TRBV5-1	TRBD1	TRBJ2-5	14	TGCGCCAGCAGCTTGGGCAGGGGGCAAGAGACCCAGTACTTC	CASSLGRGQETQYF
-	TRBV6-4	-	TRBJ2-7	14	TGTGCCAGCAGTGGGGGGGACAGAGTCTACGAGCAGTACTTC	CASSGGDRVYEQYF
once	TRBV2	TRBD2	TRBJ2-5	16	TGTGCCAGCAAATCGGGACTAGCGGCGTACCAAGAGACCCAGTACTTC	CASKSGLAAYQETQYF
-	TRBV10-3	TRBD2	TRBJ2-7	15	TGTGCCATCAGTGGTTCGACTAGCGGCAACTACGAGCAGTACTTC	CAISGSTSGNYEQYF
few	TRBV5-1	-	TRBJ1-1	16	TGCGCCAGCAGCTTTGGCATCGGATACATGAACACTGAAGCTTTCTTT	CASSFGIGYMNTEAFF
few	TRBV7-2	-	TRBJ2-2	12	TGTGCCAGCAGCTTAGGCACCGGGGAGCTGTTTTTT	CASSLGTGELFF
-	TRBV19	-	TRBJ2-5	12	TGTGCCAGTAGCATGACAGGTATCTCCCAGTACTTC	CASSMTGISQYF
-	TRBV28	TRBD1	TRBJ1-5	14	TGTGCCAGCAGTCTCGGACAGGGGGATCAGCCCCAGCATTTT	CASSLGQGDQPQHF
once	TRBV6-5	TRBD2	TRBJ2-2	14	TGTGCCAGCAGGGGGACTAGCCATTCCGGGGAGCTGTTTTTT	CASRGTSHSGELFF
-	TRBV14	TRBD2	TRBJ2-7	13	TGTGCCAGCGGGCGGGAGGGCCCGTACGAGCAGTACTTC	CASGREGPYEQYF
-	TRBV7-2	-	TRBJ2-7	15	TGTGCCAGCAGACCGGACGGTACCAACTCCTACGAGCAGTACTTC	CASRPDGTNSYEQYF
-	TRBV30	-	TRBJ2-5	15	TGTGCCTGGAGTCCCGGGCTATGGGCGCGGGAGACCCAGTACTTC	CAWSPGLWARETQYF
once	TRBV5-1	TRBD2	TRBJ2-3	15	TGCGCCAGCAGCTCTAGCGGGCCAAGCACAGATACGCAGTATTTT	CASSSSGPSTDTQYF
-	TRBV10-1	TRBD1	TRBJ2-1	13	TGCGCCAGCACGGCCGACAGGGATCGGGAGCAGTTCTTC	CASTADRDREQFF